The T cell receptor (beta chain) under discussion was sequenced for a study of blood T cell repertoires in COVID-19. Study as a whole: In each case, the material was cDNA or gDNA derived from T cells, B-cell-depleted T cells, or PBMCs.

Some clones are missing from TCRdb's copy, which holds only in-frame ones; the method was immunoSEQ multiplex PCR. The sample lists more than 300,000 clones; approximately 93% were seen once. CDR3 length: 15 residues. V shed 5 bases, J shed 5 bases, and the junction held 7 bases outside the gene matches. CDR1 and CDR2 (germline): MNHEY, SVGAGI. This clonotype was obtained from a woman aged 40 to 49 who had been exposed to COVID-19. This chain links TRBV6-5 with TRBJ1-1, with 11 bases lining up with TRBD1. Specimen: PBMCs or T cells enriched from blood (not recorded which). The CDR3 nucleotides are TGTGCCAGCAGTCCCCCGGGACAGGGGGGGACTGAAGCTTTCTTT. Residues: CASSPPGQGGTEAFF.